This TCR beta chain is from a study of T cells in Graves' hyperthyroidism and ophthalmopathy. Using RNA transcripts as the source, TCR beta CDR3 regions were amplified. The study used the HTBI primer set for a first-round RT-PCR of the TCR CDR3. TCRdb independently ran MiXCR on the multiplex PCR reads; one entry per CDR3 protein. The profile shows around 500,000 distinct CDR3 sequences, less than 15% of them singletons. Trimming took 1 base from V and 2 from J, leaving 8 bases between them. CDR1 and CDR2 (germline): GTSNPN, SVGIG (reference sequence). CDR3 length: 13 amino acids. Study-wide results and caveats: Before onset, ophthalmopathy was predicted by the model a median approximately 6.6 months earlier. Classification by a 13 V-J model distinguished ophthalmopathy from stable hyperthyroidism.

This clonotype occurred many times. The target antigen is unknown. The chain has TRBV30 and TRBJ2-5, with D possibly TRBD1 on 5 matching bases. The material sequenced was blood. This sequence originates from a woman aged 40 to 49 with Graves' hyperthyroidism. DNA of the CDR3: TGTGCCTGGAGTGGACAGTTTCAAGAGACCCAGTACTTC. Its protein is CAWSGQFQETQYF.